A single sample gave rise to the 23 T cell receptor beta chains below, sequenced in a study of blood T cell repertoires in COVID-19. Sequencing was performed with immunoSEQ multiplex PCR; in TCRdb, only in-frame clones are kept and a portion is missing. The data contain 63,000 or so clones, roughly three quarters of them singletons. The sequenced sample consisted of peripheral blood. These receptors were taken from a human donor in a cohort sampled during active COVID-19.

The table lists this clone with a few counts. The chain has TRBV5-6 and TRBJ1-1; D is undetermined. The CDR3 consists of 13 residues. Trimming removed 5 bases at V and 7 bases at J, with 15 bases between. Germline V lookup: CDR1 SGHDT, CDR2 YYEEEE. In nucleotides, the CDR3 is TGTGCCAGCAGTTTTGCGTCGGGAGGTGAAGCTTTCTTT. It codes for CASSFASGGEAFF.

J is TRBJ2-1 and V is TRBV7-2; TRBD1 matches 8 bases. This CDR3 region has 15 residues. Germline V gene sequence: CDR1 SGHTA, CDR2 FQGNSA. The V and J ends lost 0 bases and 6 bases, in that order; junction bases with no gene match: 4. The CDR3 sequence: CASSLAGQGLNEQFF. CDR3 bases: TGTGCCAGCAGCTTAGCAGGACAGGGTCTCAATGAGCAGTTCTTC.

This chain joins TRBV28 and TRBJ1-5, with a possible D match to TRBD1 (5 bases). The CDR3 has 15 amino acids. V was shortened by 4 bases and J by 4 bases, with 14 bases between the two germline ends. The germline gives CDR1 MDHEN, CDR2 SYDVKM. The CDR3 DNA reads as TGTGCCAGCAGTTCACAGGTTACCTATAATCAGCCCCAGCATTTT. Its translation is CASSSQVTYNQPQHF.

The chain joins TRBV9 to TRBJ2-7, with 10 nucleotides matching TRBD2. Germline V CDR1 and CDR2: SGDLS, YYNGEE. The V and J ends lost 7 bases and 5 bases, in that order; junction bases with no gene match: 9. The CDR3 consists of 14 residues. The CDR3 protein is CASGRLAGADEQYF. In DNA, the CDR3 is TGTGCCAGCGGTAGGCTAGCGGGAGCGGACGAGCAGTACTTC. Full variable domain (outside the CDR3, taken from reference TRBV9 and TRBJ2-7): DSGVTQTPKHLITATGQRVTLRCSPRSGDLSVYWYQQSLDQGLQFLIQYYNGEERAKGNILERFSAQQFPDLHSELNLSSLELGDSALYFCASGRLAGADEQYFGPGTRLTVT.

This clone has just a few counts. This chain joins TRBV28 and TRBJ1-4, with D hard to call. The CDR3 totals 14 residues. The germline gives CDR1 MDHEN, CDR2 SYDVKM. With 2 bases removed from V and 8 bases from J, the gap between germline ends came to 12 bases. The CDR3 loop is CASSLTSGGEKLFF. CDR3 in DNA: TGTGCCAGCAGTTTAACGTCGGGAGGGGAAAAACTGTTTTTT.

This rearrangement joins TRBV6-5 to TRBJ2-2, with D possibly TRBD2 on 6 matching bases. CDR3 length: 14 residues. Between the trimmed V and J ends, which lost 11 bases and 4 bases, there was a span of 17 bases. In germline, CDR1 is MNHEY, CDR2 SVGAGI. The CDR3 region is CAGGTFQSTGELFF. CDR3 sequence (DNA): TGTGCCGGAGGGACTTTCCAGTCCACCGGGGAGCTGTTTTTT.

J is TRBJ2-2 and V is TRBV2, with a weak D call TRBD2 (6 bases). CDR3 length: 11 amino acids. V was trimmed by 4 bases and J by 10 bases, leaving 7 bases between them. Germline assignment: CDR1 SNHLY and CDR2 FYNNEI. Written as DNA, the CDR3 is TGTGCCAGCAGTGGGGGGGTGGAGCTGTTTTTT. It specifies CASSGGVELFF.

The chain employs TRBV7-9 and TRBJ1-1; 12 nucleotides agree with TRBD1. Germline V gives CDR1 SEHNR, CDR2 FQNEAQ (reference sequence). There are 15 residues in the CDR3. After removal of 5 bases from V and 5 bases from J, the junction contained 6 bases not matched to a gene. The DNA for the CDR3 is TGTGCCAGCAGCAGGGGACAGGGGGCAAGGACTGAAGCTTTCTTT. As protein: CASSRGQGARTEAFF.

The chain couples TRBV5-1 to TRBJ1-1; TRBD1 agrees at 10 bases. Germline V gives CDR1 SGHRS, CDR2 YFSETQ. V dropped 1 base and J dropped 10; count of bases not matched to a gene: 7. The CDR3 is 14 residues long. The DNA for the CDR3 is TGCGCCAGCAGCTTGACCGGGACAGGGGTTGGAGCTTTCTTT. It codes for CASSLTGTGVGAFF. Based on the CDR3 plus reference TRBV5-1 and TRBJ1-1, the full variable domain is KAGVTQTPRYLIKTRGQQVTLSCSPISGHRSVSWYQQTPGQGLQFLFEYFSETQRNKGNFPGRFSGRQFSNSRSEMNVSTLELGDSALYLCASSLTGTGVGAFFGQGTRLTVV.

The chain joins TRBV5-6 to TRBJ1-2; maybe TRBD1 (5 bases). Germline-derived CDR1 and CDR2 are SGHDT and YYEEEE. Trimming removed 2 bases from V and 5 bases from J, with 7 bases in between. The CDR3 spans 12 residues. CDR3 amino acids: CASSLQAYGYTF. CDR3 bases: TGTGCCAGCAGCTTACAGGCTTATGGCTACACCTTC. The whole variable domain, remainder taken from reference TRBV5-6 and TRBJ1-2, is DAGVTQSPTHLIKTRGQQVTLRCSPKSGHDTVSWYQQALGQGPQFIFQYYEEEERQRGNFPDRFSGHQFPNYSSELNVNALLLGDSALYLCASSLQAYGYTFGSGTRLTVV.

The gene calls are TRBV6-5 and TRBJ2-5; unclear D gene. V gave up 4 bases and J gave up 2 bases, with 17 bases separating them. Germline CDR1 MNHEY, CDR2 SVGAGI. The CDR3 is 16 residues long. The CDR3 sequence is CASSSPPTGLQETQYF. As DNA, the CDR3 is TGTGCCAGCAGTTCTCCGCCTACGGGTCTGCAAGAGACCCAGTACTTC.

This clone was seen only a few times. The chain has TRBV9 and TRBJ1-5; D is unclear. V lost 4 bases, J lost 7 bases, and 18 bases lay in between. Germline V gene lookup returns CDR1 SGDLS and CDR2 YYNGEE. The CDR3 has 15 amino acids. CDR3 sequence: CASSRGQLKNQPQHF. Written as DNA, the CDR3 is TGTGCCAGCAGCCGAGGTCAGTTAAAGAACCAGCCCCAGCATTTT.

This clone has just one count. The V and J genes are TRBV10-2 and TRBJ2-7; the match to TRBD1 covers 11 bases. This CDR3 spans 13 amino acids. V shed 8 bases and J 3 bases; nucleotides not matched to a gene: 3. CDR1 and CDR2 from the germline V gene are WSHSY and SAAADI. CDR3 nucleotides: TGCGCCAGCCGGACAGGGGGCCTCTACGAGCAGTACTTC. The encoded protein is CASRTGGLYEQYF.

This chain joins TRBV6-5 and TRBJ1-1; D perhaps matches TRBD1 (5 bases). The V end was cut by 6 bases, the J end by 4 bases, with 12 bases between. The CDR3 extends over 13 amino acids. CDR1 is MNHEY and CDR2 is SVGAGI in the germline V gene. The CDR3 is CASRRTQVTEAFF. In DNA, the CDR3 is TGTGCCAGCAGACGGACACAGGTCACTGAAGCTTTCTTT.

As DNA, the CDR3 is TGTGCCAGCAGCCAAGGTACAGGGACCTACGAGCAGTACTTC. Protein product: CASSQGTGTYEQYF. This chain links TRBV3-1 (or the pseudogene TRBV3-2) with TRBJ2-7, with D possibly being TRBD1 (6 bases). This CDR3 is built from 14 residues. The germline CDR1 and CDR2 sequences are LGHDT and YNNKEL (reference sequence). Trimming removed 1 base from V and 2 bases from J, with 9 bases in between.

This clone was counted a few times. The chain is built from TRBV2 and TRBJ1-3; D is perhaps TRBD1 (5 bases). The CDR3 loop spans 17 amino acids. Germline lookup yields CDR1 SNHLY and CDR2 FYNNEI. V was trimmed by 6 bases and J by 0 bases, leaving 18 bases between them. The DNA of the CDR3 is TGTGCCAGCAGCCCCAGGGCCACAAGTTTCTCTGGAAACACCATATATTTT. Translating it yields CASSPRATSFSGNTIYF.

This chain connects TRBV21-1 to TRBJ2-7; no DNA check was done on the table's D call, TRBD2. TRBV21-1 is reported as a pseudogene. CDR3 length: 15 residues. CDR3 sequence: CASSGSSGRLDEQYF. The CDR3 DNA sequence: TGTGCCAGCAGCGGTTCTAGCGGGAGACTGGACGAGCAGTACTTC.

J is TRBJ2-5 and V is TRBV9, with 11 bases fitting TRBD2. The CDR3 loop spans 16 amino acids. Trimming removed 4 bases from V and 5 bases from J; junction bases left unmatched: 10. Germline V gene sequence: CDR1 SGDLS, CDR2 YYNGEE. This chain's CDR3 is CASSPHLAGGRETQYF. CDR3 bases: TGTGCCAGCAGCCCCCATTTAGCGGGAGGGAGGGAGACCCAGTACTTC.

This chain links TRBV7-9 with TRBJ1-1; possible D gene TRBD1, 5 bases. The CDR3 has 12 amino acids. V was clipped by 5 bases and J by 8 bases, with 12 bases between them. The germline gives CDR1 SEHNR, CDR2 FQNEAQ (reference sequence). The CDR3 DNA sequence: TGTGCCAGCAGCCAGCCCACAGGAGAAGCTTTCTTT. Translating it yields CASSQPTGEAFF.

The chain uses TRBV14 and TRBJ2-6; no firm D call. From germline, CDR1 is SGHDN and CDR2 FVKESK. V lost 0 bases and J 0 bases, leaving 9 bases between the germline ends. This CDR3 has 17 residues. As DNA, the CDR3 is TGTGCCAGCAGCCAAGAAGGCGGTAGCTCTGGGGCCAACGTCCTGACTTTC. This codes for CASSQEGGSSGANVLTF.

The J gene is TRBJ1-2, the V gene TRBV7-9; TRBD1 agrees at 8 bases. Trimming at V came to 4 bases and at J to 6 bases, leaving 7 bases not matched to a gene. Germline V gene sequence: CDR1 SEHNR, CDR2 FQNEAQ (reference sequence). This CDR3 is built from 14 residues. The DNA of the CDR3 is TGTGCCAGCAGCTCGGGGACAGGTGCCCATGGCTACACCTTC. Translation gives CASSSGTGAHGYTF. Complete variable domain (other parts from reference TRBV7-9 and TRBJ1-2): DTGVSQNPRHKITKRGQNVTFRCDPISEHNRLYWYRQTLGQGPEFLTYFQNEAQLEKSRLLSDRFSAERPKGSFSTLEIQRTEQGDSAMYLCASSSGTGAHGYTFGSGTRLTVV.

The V call is TRBV27, the J call TRBJ2-7; D is uncertain. Between the trimmed V and J ends, which lost 2 bases and 2 bases, there was a span of 10 bases. CDR1 MNHEY and CDR2 SMNVEV come from the germline V gene (reference sequence). CDR3 length: 14 amino acids. The CDR3 reads CASSLNTFTYEQYF. DNA for the CDR3: TGTGCCAGCAGTTTAAACACCTTTACCTACGAGCAGTACTTC.

DNA of the CDR3: TGTGCCAGCAGCCTGTTAGGGGGCTACGAGCAGTACTTC. Amino acids: CASSLLGGYEQYF. The chain has TRBV7-8 and TRBJ2-7; D possibly corresponds to TRBD1 (6 bases). The V and J ends lost 5 bases and 3 bases respectively, with 11 bases between them. CDR1 is SGHVS, CDR2 FQNEAQ, per germline. The CDR3 is 13 amino acids.